The 20 T cell receptor beta chains below were found in one sample sequenced in a study of regulatory T cells in long-lasting Graves disease. Time point: persistent/refractory GD, antithyroid drugs over 5 years with positive TRAb. PBMC-derived RNA was used for the TCR library. Both iRepertoire HTBI primers and Arm-PCR of CDR3 regions were used to build the TCR beta libraries. TCRdb fed the multiplex PCR reads into MiXCR, producing one record per CDR3 protein. Seen here are roughly 470,000 distinct CDR3 sequences, less than 25% observed once, and the top ten hold 7.8%. The sample in question was peripheral blood mononuclear cells (PBMCs), obtained when the disease was refractory, from a patient treated with antithyroid drugs. These receptors were obtained from a female donor with Graves disease.

This clonotype has just a few counts. The rearrangement joins TRBV5-1 to TRBJ2-6; 8 positions agree with TRBD2. Germline loops: CDR1 SGHRS, CDR2 YFSETQ. The CDR3 has 19 residues. With 4 bases clipped from V and 0 bases from J, the junction kept 12 bases outside the gene matches. The CDR3 DNA follows: TGCGCCAGCAGCCCGGGAGTCAGCGGGAGCTTCTCTGGGGCCAACGTCCTGACTTTC. Its protein is CASSPGVSGSFSGANVLTF.

This clonotype has a count of ten or more. This sequence joins TRBV13 and TRBJ1-2, with 8 bases aligning to TRBD1. After removal of 0 bases from V and 3 bases from J, the junction contained 0 bases not matched to a gene. The CDR3 covers 14 residues. Germline V lookup: CDR1 PRHDT, CDR2 FYEKMQ (reference sequence). In DNA form, the CDR3 reads TGTGCCAGCAGCTTAGGGACAGGGGACTATGGCTACACCTTC. Translated: CASSLGTGDYGYTF.

This clonotype showed up many times. The rearrangement uses TRBV2 and TRBJ1-5, with 9 nucleotides matching TRBD1. The CDR3 consists of 13 residues. Germline assignment: CDR1 SNHLY and CDR2 FYNNEI. V lost 10 bases and J lost 3; bases outside the gene matches: 4. The CDR3 sequence is CAKGTGPNQPQHF. In DNA, the CDR3 is TGTGCCAAAGGGACAGGGCCCAATCAGCCCCAGCATTTT.

The chain uses TRBV4-3 and TRBJ2-3, with D tentatively TRBD2 (6 bases). Trimming removed 0 bases from V and 2 bases from J, with 12 bases in between. The germline CDR1 and CDR2 sequences are LGHNA and YSLEER. This CDR3 comprises 16 residues. CDR3 DNA: TGCGCCAGCAGCCAAGACTTAGGACTATTCACAGATACGCAGTATTTT. Residues: CASSQDLGLFTDTQYF.

V gene TRBV20-1 combines with J gene TRBJ2-5; D might be TRBD2 (6 bases). This CDR3 is 17 amino acids long. V shed 0 bases and J shed 4 bases, with 21 bases lying between them. Germline values: CDR1 DFQATT, CDR2 SNEGSKA (reference sequence). The CDR3 nucleotides read TGCAGTGCTAGAGATTATCTGAGTAGCGGAAGAATAGAGACCCAGTACTTC. Translated: CSARDYLSSGRIETQYF.

DNA for the CDR3: TGCGCCAGCAGCCAAGAGGCTAGCGGGAGAGTTGGGCATGAGCAGTTCTTC. It specifies CASSQEASGRVGHEQFF. This chain uses TRBV4-1 with TRBJ2-1, with 10 bases matching TRBD2. The CDR3 loop spans 17 amino acids. The ends lost 0 bases at V and 8 bases at J; junction bases unmatched: 10. The germline V gene has CDR1 MGHRA and CDR2 YSYEKL.

V and J are TRBV5-1 and TRBJ2-7; D may be TRBD2 (5 bases). CDR1 and CDR2 from the germline V gene are SGHRS and YFSETQ. V lost 1 base and J lost 1, with 15 bases in between. The CDR3 spans 16 residues. The DNA of the CDR3 is TGCGCCAGCAGCTTGTCGAGACTACCATTATCCTACGAGCAGTACTTC. This translates into CASSLSRLPLSYEQYF.

This clonotype was picked up many times. This sequence joins TRBV3-1 and TRBJ2-7; no reliable D call. CDR3 length equals 12 residues. Looked up from germline, CDR1 is LGHDT and CDR2 is YNNKEL (reference sequence). V was clipped by 3 bases and J by 4 bases, with 7 bases between them. The CDR3 nucleotides read TGTGCCAGCAGCCAGGCGGCTTACGAGCAGTACTTC. This encodes CASSQAAYEQYF.

This clonotype was detected a few times. The junction and the germline gene differ at one end; a read error may be behind it. The chain combines TRBV29-1 with TRBJ2-5, with TRBD2 identical over 7 bases. Germline V CDR1 and CDR2: SQVTM, ANQGSEA. This CDR3 contains 13 residues. The CDR3 protein is CSVTQRDQETQCF. CDR3 nucleotides: TGCAGCGTCACCCAGCGGGACCAAGAGACCCAGTGCTTC.

This clonotype was counted ten times or more. This chain connects TRBV28 to TRBJ1-2; D remains unclear. CDR1 is MDHEN, CDR2 SYDVKM, per germline. V shed 2 bases and J shed 2 bases, with 6 bases lying between them. The CDR3 runs 13 residues. The CDR3 DNA reads TGTGCCAGCAGTTTAAAACTGAACTATGGCTACACCTTC. Translating gives CASSLKLNYGYTF.

The V and J genes are TRBV29-1 and TRBJ1-1; D is unclear. The CDR3 is made up of 13 amino acids. Germline V gene data show CDR1 as SQVTM and CDR2 as ANQGSEA. Trimming took 3 bases from V and 6 from J, leaving 14 bases between them. This CDR3 reads CSVEGRLGAEAFF. The CDR3 coding sequence is TGCAGCGTTGAGGGCAGGCTGGGAGCTGAAGCTTTCTTT.

The rearrangement joins TRBV19 to TRBJ2-2; 7 bases are shared with TRBD2. CDR1 and CDR2 from the germline V gene are LNHDA and SQIVND (reference sequence). Losses at the gene ends were 6 bases for V and 3 bases for J; bases not matched to a gene: 10. The CDR3 runs to 16 residues. The CDR3 DNA follows: TGTGCCAGTAGCCTTCCGGGACTATCGTACACCGGGGAGCTGTTTTTT. Amino acids: CASSLPGLSYTGELFF.

This clonotype has a count of ten or more. J is TRBJ2-5 and V is TRBV2, with a possible D match to TRBD1 (6 bases). The ends were cut back, 4 bases at V and 4 bases at J, with 13 bases in the middle. Germline loops: CDR1 SNHLY, CDR2 FYNNEI. The CDR3 runs to 14 residues. The CDR3 DNA reads TGTGCCAGCAGTGTTATAGGGGGTGTAGAGACCCAGTACTTC. Protein: CASSVIGGVETQYF.

The V gene is TRBV3-1, the J gene TRBJ1-2, with TRBD1 matching 7 bases. CDR1 LGHDT and CDR2 YNNKEL come from the germline V gene (reference sequence). V shed 3 bases and J 7 bases; nucleotides not matched to a gene: 8. This CDR3 is built from 14 residues. This CDR3 is CASSHMNRGAGYTF. CDR3 coding DNA: TGTGCCAGCAGCCATATGAACAGGGGCGCTGGCTACACCTTC.

The V call is TRBV5-1, the J call TRBJ1-5; possibly TRBD1 for D (6 bases). The CDR3 is 15 amino acids. In germline, CDR1 is SGHRS, CDR2 YFSETQ. The V gene lost 2 bases and the J gene lost 6 bases, with 15 bases spanning the gap. DNA of the CDR3: TGCGCCAGCAGCTTCGACCCAGGGGACGGTCAGCCCCAGCATTTT. Residues: CASSFDPGDGQPQHF.

This clonotype was seen many times. This chain uses TRBV29-1 with TRBJ1-4, with TRBD1 matching 9 bases. Per the germline V gene, CDR1 is SQVTM and CDR2 is ANQGSEA. CDR3 length: 12 amino acids. J gave up 7 bases and V 7 bases, and 4 bases lay outside the gene matches. The CDR3 spells CSAQGACEKLFF. The CDR3 DNA is TGCAGCGCACAGGGGGCCTGTGAAAAACTGTTTTTT.

This clonotype has ten or more counts. The chain joins TRBV3-1 to TRBJ2-7; D is uncertain. This CDR3 comprises 14 residues. Deletions cut 1 base from V and 2 bases from J, with 9 bases between. Per germline, CDR1 LGHDT and CDR2 YNNKEL (reference sequence). The CDR3 region has the DNA TGTGCCAGCAGCCAAGGGGCCTCCCCCTACGAGCAGTACTTC. As protein: CASSQGASPYEQYF.

Many counts were recorded for this clonotype. The rearrangement joins TRBV7-9 to TRBJ2-7; a possible D gene is TRBD2 (5 bases). The CDR3 has 15 amino acids. In germline, CDR1 is SEHNR, CDR2 FQNEAQ (reference sequence). Trimming shortened V by 2 bases and J by 0 bases, and 11 bases separated the two germline ends. The CDR3 nucleotides read TGTGCCAGCAGCTTAATATCCCGGGGCTCCTACGAGCAGTACTTC. It translates to CASSLISRGSYEQYF.

This clonotype was found many times. This chain uses TRBV2 with TRBJ2-7; the match to TRBD1 covers 7 bases. CDR1 is SNHLY and CDR2 is FYNNEI in the germline V gene. The V segment lost 4 bases and the J segment 0 bases; nucleotides outside the gene matches: 9. The CDR3 sequence is 16 residues long. The CDR3 DNA sequence: TGTGCCAGCAGTGTGGGACAGTCCTTCAGCTCCTACGAGCAGTACTTC. The encoded protein is CASSVGQSFSSYEQYF.

This chain joins TRBV6-4 and TRBJ2-7; D not resolved. V dropped 5 bases and J dropped 4 bases, with 15 bases sitting between them. This CDR3 region has 14 residues. CDR1 MRHNA and CDR2 SNTAGT come from the germline V gene. CDR3 loop: CASSYRRVGYEQYF. The CDR3 DNA sequence: TGTGCCAGCAGTTACCGTAGGGTGGGGTACGAGCAGTACTTC.